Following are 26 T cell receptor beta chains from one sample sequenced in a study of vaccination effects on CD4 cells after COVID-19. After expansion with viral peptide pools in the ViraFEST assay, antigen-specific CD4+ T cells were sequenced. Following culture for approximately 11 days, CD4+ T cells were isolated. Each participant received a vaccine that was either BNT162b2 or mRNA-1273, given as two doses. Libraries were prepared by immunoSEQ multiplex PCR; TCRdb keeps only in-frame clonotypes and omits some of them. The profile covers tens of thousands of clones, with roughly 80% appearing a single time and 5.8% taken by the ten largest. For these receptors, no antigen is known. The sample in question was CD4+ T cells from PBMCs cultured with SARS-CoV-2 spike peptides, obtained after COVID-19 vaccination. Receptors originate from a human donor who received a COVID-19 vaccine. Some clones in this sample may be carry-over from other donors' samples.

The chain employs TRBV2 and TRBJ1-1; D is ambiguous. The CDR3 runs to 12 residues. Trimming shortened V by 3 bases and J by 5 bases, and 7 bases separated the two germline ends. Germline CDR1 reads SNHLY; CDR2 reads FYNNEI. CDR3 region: CASSERETEAFF. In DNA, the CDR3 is TGTGCCAGCAGTGAGCGGGAAACTGAAGCTTTCTTT.

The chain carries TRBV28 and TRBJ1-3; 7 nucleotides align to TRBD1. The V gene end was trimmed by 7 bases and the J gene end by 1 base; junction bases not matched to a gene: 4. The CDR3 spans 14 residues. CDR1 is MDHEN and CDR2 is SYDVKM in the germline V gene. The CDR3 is CASTLTGSGNTIYF. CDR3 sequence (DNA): TGTGCCAGCACCCTGACAGGGTCTGGAAACACCATATATTTT.

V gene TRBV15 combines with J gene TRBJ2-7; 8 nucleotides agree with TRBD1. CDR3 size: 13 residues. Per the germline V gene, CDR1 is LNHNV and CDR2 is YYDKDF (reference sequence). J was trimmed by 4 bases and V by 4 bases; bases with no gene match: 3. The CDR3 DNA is TGTGCCACCAGCACGGGACAGGCTTACGAGCAGTACGTC. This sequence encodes CATSTGQAYEQYV.

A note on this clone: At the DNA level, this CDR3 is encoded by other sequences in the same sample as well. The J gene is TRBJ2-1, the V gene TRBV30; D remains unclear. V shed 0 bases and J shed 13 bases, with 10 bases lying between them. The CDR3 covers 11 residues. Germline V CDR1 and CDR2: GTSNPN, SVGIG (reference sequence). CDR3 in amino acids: CAWSVQAFQFF. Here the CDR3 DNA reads TGTGCCTGGAGTGTACAAGCGTTTCAGTTCTTC.

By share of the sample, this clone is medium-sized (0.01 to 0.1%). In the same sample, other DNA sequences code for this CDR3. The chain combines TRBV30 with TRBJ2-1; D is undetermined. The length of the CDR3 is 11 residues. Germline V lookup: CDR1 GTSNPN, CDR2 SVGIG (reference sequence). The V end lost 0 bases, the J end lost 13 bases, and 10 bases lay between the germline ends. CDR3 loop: CAWSVQAFQFF. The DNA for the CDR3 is TGTGCCTGGAGTGTACAAGCATTCCAGTTCTTC. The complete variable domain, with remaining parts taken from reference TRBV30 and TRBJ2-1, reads SQTIHQWPATLVQPVGSPLSLECTVEGTSNPNLYWYRQAAGRGLQLLFYSVGIGQISSEVPQNLSASRPQDRQFILSSKKLLLSDSGFYLCAWSVQAFQFFGPGTRLTVL.

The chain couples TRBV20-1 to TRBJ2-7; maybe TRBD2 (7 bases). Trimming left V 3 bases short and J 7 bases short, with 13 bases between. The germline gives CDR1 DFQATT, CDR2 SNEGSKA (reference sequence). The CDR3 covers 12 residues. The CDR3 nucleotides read TGCAGTGCTAGTAAGGGGGAGGGGGAGCAGTACGTC. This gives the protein CSASKGEGEQYV.

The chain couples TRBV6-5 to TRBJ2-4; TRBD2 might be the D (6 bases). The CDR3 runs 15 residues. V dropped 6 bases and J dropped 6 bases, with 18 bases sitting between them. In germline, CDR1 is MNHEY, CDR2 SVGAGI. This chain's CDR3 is CASRPATGLGNIQYF. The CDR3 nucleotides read TGTGCCAGCAGGCCTGCAACGGGACTCGGAAACATTCAGTACTTC.

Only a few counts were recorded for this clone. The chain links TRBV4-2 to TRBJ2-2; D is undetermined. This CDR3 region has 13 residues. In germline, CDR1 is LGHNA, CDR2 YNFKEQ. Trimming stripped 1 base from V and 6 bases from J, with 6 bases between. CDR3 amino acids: CASSQVWAGELFF. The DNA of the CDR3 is TGTGCCAGCAGCCAAGTGTGGGCCGGGGAGCTGTTTTTT.

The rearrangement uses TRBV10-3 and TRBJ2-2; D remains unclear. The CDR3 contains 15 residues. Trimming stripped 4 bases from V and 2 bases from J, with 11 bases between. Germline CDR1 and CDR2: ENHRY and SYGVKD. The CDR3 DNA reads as TGTGCCATCAGTGGAGAAGCGTTAAACACCGGGGAGCTGTTTTTT. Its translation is CAISGEALNTGELFF.

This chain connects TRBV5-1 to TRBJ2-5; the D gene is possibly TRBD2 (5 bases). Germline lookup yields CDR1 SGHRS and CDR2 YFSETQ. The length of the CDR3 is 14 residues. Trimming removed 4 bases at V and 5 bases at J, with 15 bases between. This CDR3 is CASSVPGTRETQYF. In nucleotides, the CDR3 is TGCGCCAGCAGCGTGCCGGGAACACGGGAGACCCAGTACTTC.

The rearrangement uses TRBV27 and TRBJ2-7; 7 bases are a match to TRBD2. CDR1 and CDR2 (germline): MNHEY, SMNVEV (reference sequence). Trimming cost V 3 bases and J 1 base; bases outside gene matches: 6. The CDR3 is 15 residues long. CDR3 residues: CASSLTAGPSYEQYF. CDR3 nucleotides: TGTGCCAGCAGTTTGACAGCGGGGCCTTCCTACGAGCAGTACTTC.

The DNA of the CDR3 is TGTGCCAGCAGTTACCCGGGACAGGGGACGCAGTATTTT. Encoded protein: CASSYPGQGTQYF. The chain combines TRBV6-6 with TRBJ2-3; 10 positions match TRBD1. There are 13 residues in the CDR3. Losses at the gene ends were 2 bases for V and 9 bases for J; bases not matched to a gene: 2. Germline CDR1 reads MNHNY; CDR2 reads SVGAGI (reference sequence).

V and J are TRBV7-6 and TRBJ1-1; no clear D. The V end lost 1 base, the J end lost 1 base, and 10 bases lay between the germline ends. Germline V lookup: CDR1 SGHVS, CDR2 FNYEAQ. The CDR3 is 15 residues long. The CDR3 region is CASSLGLTGNTEAFF. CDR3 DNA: TGTGCCAGCAGCTTAGGACTTACGGGGAACACTGAAGCTTTCTTT.

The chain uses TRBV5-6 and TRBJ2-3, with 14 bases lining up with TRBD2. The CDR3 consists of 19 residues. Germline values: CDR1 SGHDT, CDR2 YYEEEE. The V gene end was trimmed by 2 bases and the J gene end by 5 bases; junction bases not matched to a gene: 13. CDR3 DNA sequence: TGTGCCAGCAGCTTCCGGCCGGGACTAGCGGGGGCGGGCCTAGATACGCAGTATTTT. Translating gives CASSFRPGLAGAGLDTQYF.

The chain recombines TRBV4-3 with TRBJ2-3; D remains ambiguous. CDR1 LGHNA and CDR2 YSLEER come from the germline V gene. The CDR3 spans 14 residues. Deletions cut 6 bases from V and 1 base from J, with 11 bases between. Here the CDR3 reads CASSPTQGTDTQYF. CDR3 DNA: TGCGCCAGCAGTCCGACCCAGGGCACAGATACGCAGTATTTT.

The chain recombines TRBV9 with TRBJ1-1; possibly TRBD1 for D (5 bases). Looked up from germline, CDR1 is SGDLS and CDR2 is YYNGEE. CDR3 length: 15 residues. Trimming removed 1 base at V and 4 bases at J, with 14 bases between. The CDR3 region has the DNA TGTGCCAGCAGCGTATTTCCAGGGTCGGTCACTGAAGCTTTCTTT. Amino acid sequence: CASSVFPGSVTEAFF.

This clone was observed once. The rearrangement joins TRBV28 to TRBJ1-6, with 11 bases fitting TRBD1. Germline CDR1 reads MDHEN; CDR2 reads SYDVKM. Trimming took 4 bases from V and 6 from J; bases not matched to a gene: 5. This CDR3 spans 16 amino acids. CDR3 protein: CASSYSGTGGNSPLHF. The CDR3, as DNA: TGTGCCAGCAGTTACTCCGGGACAGGGGGTAATTCACCCCTCCACTTT.

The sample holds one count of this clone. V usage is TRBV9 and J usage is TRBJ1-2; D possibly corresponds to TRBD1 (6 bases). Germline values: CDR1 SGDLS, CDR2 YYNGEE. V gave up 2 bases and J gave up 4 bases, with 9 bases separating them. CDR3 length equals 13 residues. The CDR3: CASSVGQSYGYTF. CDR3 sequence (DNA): TGTGCCAGCAGCGTGGGACAAAGCTATGGCTACACCTTC.

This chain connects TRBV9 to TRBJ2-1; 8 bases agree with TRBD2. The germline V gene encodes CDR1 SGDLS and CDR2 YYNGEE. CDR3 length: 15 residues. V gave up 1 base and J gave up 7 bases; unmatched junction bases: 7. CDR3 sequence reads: CASSVLSGGHNEQFF. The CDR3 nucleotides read TGTGCCAGCAGCGTACTATCGGGGGGGCATAATGAGCAGTTCTTC.

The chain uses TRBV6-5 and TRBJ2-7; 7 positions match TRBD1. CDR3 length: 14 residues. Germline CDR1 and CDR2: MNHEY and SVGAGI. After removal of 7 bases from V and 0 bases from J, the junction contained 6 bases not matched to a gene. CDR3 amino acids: CASIKGDSSYEQYV. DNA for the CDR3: TGTGCCAGCATTAAGGGGGACAGCTCCTACGAGCAGTACGTC.

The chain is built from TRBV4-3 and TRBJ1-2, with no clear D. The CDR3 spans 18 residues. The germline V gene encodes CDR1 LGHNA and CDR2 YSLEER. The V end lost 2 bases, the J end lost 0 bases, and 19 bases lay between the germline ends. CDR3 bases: TGCGCCAGCAGCCAACAATTGTCAGGACCCGCTACTAACTATGGCTACACCTTC. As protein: CASSQQLSGPATNYGYTF.

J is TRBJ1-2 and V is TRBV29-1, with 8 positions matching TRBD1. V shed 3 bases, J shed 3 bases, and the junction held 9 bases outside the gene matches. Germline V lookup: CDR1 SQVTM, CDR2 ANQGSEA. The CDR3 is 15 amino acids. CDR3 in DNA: TGCAGCGTTGATTATCCAGGGGGCGCCGACTATGGCTACACCTTC. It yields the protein CSVDYPGGADYGYTF.

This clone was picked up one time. CDR3 amino acids: CASSSRGADTQYF. CDR3 DNA: TGTGCCAGCAGCTCACGGGGGGCAGATACGCAGTATTTT. V usage is TRBV7-2 and J usage is TRBJ2-3; the match to TRBD2 covers 7 bases. Trimming removed 4 bases from V and 4 bases from J; junction bases left unmatched: 2. The CDR3 runs to 13 residues. Germline V gives CDR1 SGHTA, CDR2 FQGNSA.

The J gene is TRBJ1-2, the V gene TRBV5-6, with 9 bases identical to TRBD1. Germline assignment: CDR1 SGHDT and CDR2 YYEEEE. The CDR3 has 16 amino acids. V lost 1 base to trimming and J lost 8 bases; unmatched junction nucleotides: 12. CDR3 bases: TGTGCCAGCAGCTTGTTCTCCCCCCGGGACAGGGACGGCTACACCTTC. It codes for CASSLFSPRDRDGYTF.

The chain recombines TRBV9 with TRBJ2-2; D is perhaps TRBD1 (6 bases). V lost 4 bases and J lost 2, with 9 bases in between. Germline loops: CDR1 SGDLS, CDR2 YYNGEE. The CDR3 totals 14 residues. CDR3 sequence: CASSQQGNTGELFF. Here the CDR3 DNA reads TGTGCCAGCAGCCAACAGGGTAACACCGGGGAGCTGTTTTTT.

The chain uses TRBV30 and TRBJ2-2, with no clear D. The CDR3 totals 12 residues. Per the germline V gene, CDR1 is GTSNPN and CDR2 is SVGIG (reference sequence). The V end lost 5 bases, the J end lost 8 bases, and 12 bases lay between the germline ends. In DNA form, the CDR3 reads TGTGCCTGGTCCGAAACGTGGGGGGAGCTGTTTTTT. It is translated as CAWSETWGELFF.